These 18 T cell receptor beta chains were all obtained from the same sample, sequenced in a study of T cells after yellow fever vaccination. Each CDR3 protein is one row after TCRdb ran MiXCR on the 5' RACE reads. The profile shows some 420,000 distinct CDR3 sequences, roughly a sixth of them singletons. The starting material was PBMCs, obtained before the yellow fever booster vaccination. The source of these receptors is a man younger than 30 who received the YFV17D yellow fever vaccine.

The table lists this clonotype with a few counts. The chain joins TRBV29-1 to TRBJ2-5; D uncertain. The CDR3 covers 14 residues. Germline CDR1 is SQVTM and CDR2 is ANQGSEA. V lost 2 bases and J lost 0, with 10 bases in between. The CDR3 nucleotides read TGCAGCGTTGAACAGCCAGGTCACCAAGAGACCCAGTACTTC. It encodes CSVEQPGHQETQYF. The full variable domain, completed using reference TRBV29-1 and TRBJ2-5, is SAVISQKPSRDICQRGTSLTIQCQVDSQVTMMFWYRQQPGQSLTLIATANQGSEATYESGFVIDKFPISRPNLTFSTLTVSNMSPEDSSIYLCSVEQPGHQETQYFGPGTRLLVL.

The CDR3 nucleotides read TGTGCCTGCTTCGACTCGACAGGGCTAGATGAAGCTTTCTTT. Translated: CACFDSTGLDEAFF. This rearrangement joins TRBV19 to TRBJ1-1; 7 positions match TRBD1. This CDR3 has 14 residues. Germline V gene data show CDR1 as LNHDA and CDR2 as SQIVND (reference sequence). The trim removed 11 bases at V and 7 bases at J, leaving 16 bases unmatched.

There are a few counts of this clonotype. A much larger clone sits a single nucleotide away, making a read error possible. The V call is TRBV7-8, the J call TRBJ2-1, with TRBD2 as a possible D gene (5 bases). Germline V CDR1 and CDR2: SGHVS, FQNEAQ. This CDR3 contains 13 residues. Trimming cost V 3 bases and J 9 bases, with 12 bases left between them. CDR3 region: CASSFSGLGEQFF. CDR3 DNA sequence: TGTGCCAGCAGCTTCTCGGGGTTGGGTGAGCAGTTCTTC.

This clonotype appeared a few times. The gene calls are TRBV20-1 and TRBJ2-1; 9 bases map to TRBD2. From germline, CDR1 is DFQATT and CDR2 SNEGSKA (reference sequence). The ends lost 5 bases at V and 5 bases at J; junction bases unmatched: 7. The CDR3 totals 14 residues. This CDR3 is CSAPDQRGDNEQFF. The CDR3 nucleotides read TGCAGTGCTCCGGACCAGCGGGGGGACAATGAGCAGTTCTTC.

The chain carries TRBV6-6 and TRBJ2-3; D may be TRBD1 (6 bases). The CDR3 spans 12 residues. Germline CDR1 is MNHNY and CDR2 is SVGAGI (reference sequence). Trimming took 6 bases from V and 4 from J, leaving 8 bases between them. CDR3 nucleotide sequence: TGTGCCAGCAGGGCAGGGGCAGATACGCAGTATTTT. Protein product: CASRAGADTQYF.

This clonotype was counted ten times or more. This chain links TRBV7-3 with TRBJ1-1; the D is unclear. From germline, CDR1 is SGHTA and CDR2 FQGTGA. Trimming left V 4 bases short and J 2 bases short, with 8 bases between. The CDR3 runs to 13 residues. CDR3 loop: CASSSGVNTEAFF. The CDR3 DNA is TGTGCCAGCAGCTCCGGGGTCAACACTGAAGCTTTCTTT.

This clonotype was counted between two and nine times. V gene TRBV7-9 combines with J gene TRBJ1-4; no definite D call. Germline CDR1 reads SEHNR; CDR2 reads FQNEAQ (reference sequence). Trimming stripped 8 bases from V and 8 bases from J, with 12 bases between. The CDR3 has 12 residues. The CDR3 DNA follows: TGTGCCAGCTCGTGGGATGGCGAAAAACTGTTTTTT. This gives the protein CASSWDGEKLFF.

V and J are TRBV5-6 and TRBJ2-3; possible D gene TRBD2, 5 bases. Trimming shortened V by 2 bases and J by 9 bases, and 13 bases separated the two germline ends. The germline CDR1 and CDR2 sequences are SGHDT and YYEEEE. This CDR3 is 13 amino acids long. CDR3 in amino acids: CASSFRAPGTQYF. The CDR3, as DNA: TGTGCCAGCAGCTTTCGCGCCCCGGGGACGCAGTATTTT.

The chain links TRBV7-2 to TRBJ2-7; 9 bases map to TRBD2. Looked up from germline, CDR1 is SGHTA and CDR2 is FQGNSA. V gave up 5 bases and J gave up 7 bases; unmatched junction bases: 12. CDR3 size: 15 residues. CDR3 region: CASSPPRGGAGEQYF. The CDR3 DNA reads TGTGCCAGCAGCCCGCCTCGCGGGGGGGCGGGGGAGCAGTACTTC.

The J gene is TRBJ1-2, the V gene TRBV9, with 8 bases aligning to TRBD1. This CDR3 has 15 amino acids. Germline CDR1 SGDLS, CDR2 YYNGEE. The V and J ends lost 3 bases and 4 bases, in that order; junction bases with no gene match: 8. CDR3 coding DNA: TGTGCCAGCAGCGCCCAGGACAGGGTAGCCTATGGCTACACCTTC. Its translation is CASSAQDRVAYGYTF.

This clonotype was observed at least ten times. This rearrangement joins TRBV7-2 to TRBJ2-1; TRBD2 aligns across 10 bases. V lost 5 bases to trimming and J lost 4 bases; unmatched junction nucleotides: 8. In germline, CDR1 is SGHTA, CDR2 FQGNSA. The CDR3 has 16 residues. The CDR3 loop is CASSTIAGGQYNEQFF. As DNA, the CDR3 is TGTGCCAGCAGCACCATAGCGGGGGGCCAATACAATGAGCAGTTCTTC. Supplemented by reference TRBV7-2 and TRBJ2-1, the full variable domain reads GAGVSQSPSNKVTEKGKDVELRCDPISGHTALYWYRQSLGQGLEFLIYFQGNSAPDKSGLPSDRFSAERTGGSVSTLTIQRTQQEDSAVYLCASSTIAGGQYNEQFFGPGTRLTVL.

This rearrangement joins TRBV20-1 to TRBJ2-1; 9 bases match TRBD2. The CDR3 contains 14 residues. J lost 6 bases, V lost 3 bases, and 6 bases had no gene match. The V gene's germline CDR1 is DFQATT and CDR2 SNEGSKA (reference sequence). DNA for the CDR3: TGCAGTGCTAGTTCTAGCGGGGAACTCAATGAGCAGTTCTTC. Translation: CSASSSGELNEQFF.

V and J are TRBV2 and TRBJ1-1; 8 bases fit TRBD1. V trimming: 3 bases; J trimming: 3 bases; junction bases outside the gene matches: 6. The CDR3 contains 15 residues. Germline V gene sequence: CDR1 SNHLY, CDR2 FYNNEI. The CDR3 reads CASSDQGAFHTEAFF. The CDR3 DNA reads TGTGCCAGCAGTGATCAGGGGGCGTTCCACACTGAAGCTTTCTTT.

The chain links TRBV10-3 to TRBJ1-5; D is undetermined. CDR3 size: 13 residues. Germline CDR1 ENHRY, CDR2 SYGVKD. V was clipped by 2 bases and J by 9 bases, with 11 bases between them. The CDR3 sequence: CAISEKQSWPQHF. The CDR3 DNA is TGTGCCATCAGTGAGAAACAGTCATGGCCCCAGCATTTT.

This clonotype was counted a few times. This sequence joins TRBV29-1 and TRBJ2-3, with 10 bases that match TRBD1. The germline V gene has CDR1 SQVTM and CDR2 ANQGSEA. The CDR3 is 15 residues long. The V segment lost 6 bases and the J segment 1 base; nucleotides outside the gene matches: 7. The CDR3 DNA is TGCAGCGTATCTCCCGGGACAGGGGGCACAGATACGCAGTATTTT. This translates into CSVSPGTGGTDTQYF.

V and J are TRBV12-3 or TRBV12-4 and TRBJ2-1, with 9 bases fitting TRBD2. The CDR3 sequence is 17 residues long. V shed 3 bases, J shed 0 bases, and the junction held 6 bases outside the gene matches. The CDR3 protein is CASSLIAGALSYNEQFF. The CDR3 DNA sequence: TGTGCCAGCAGTTTGATAGCGGGGGCCCTCTCCTACAATGAGCAGTTCTTC.

This clonotype was counted a few times. The rearrangement joins TRBV5-6 to TRBJ1-6; D remains ambiguous. The CDR3 length is 14 residues. Looked up from germline, CDR1 is SGHDT and CDR2 is YYEEEE. Trimming shortened V by 3 bases and J by 6 bases, and 10 bases separated the two germline ends. DNA for the CDR3: TGTGCCAGCAGCTCGGGGAGACTTAATTCACCCCTCCACTTT. Its protein is CASSSGRLNSPLHF.

V gene TRBV20-1 combines with J gene TRBJ1-1; 8 nucleotides line up with TRBD1. The J segment lost 5 bases and the V segment lost 5 bases, leaving 10 bases of the junction unmatched. The germline V gene has CDR1 DFQATT and CDR2 SNEGSKA (reference sequence). The CDR3 covers 14 residues. CDR3 nucleotide sequence: TGCAGTGCTTCCCGACAGGGGATGTGGACTGAAGCTTTCTTT. Its translation: CSASRQGMWTEAFF.